This T cell receptor (beta chain) derives from a study of OX40 agonist ivuxolimab in advanced cancers. This CDR3 comprises 11 residues. The V end lost 2 bases, the J end lost 8 bases, and 6 bases lay between the germline ends. CDR1 and CDR2 (germline): SGHAT, FQNNGV. The repertoire was sequenced with immunoSEQ multiplex PCR; TCRdb's copy has only in-frame clones and lacks some. This sample has about 48,000 clones, with roughly 81% found just once. This receptor was obtained from an adult with an advanced solid tumor such as melanoma, head and neck, liver or kidney cancer. J is TRBJ1-2 and V is TRBV11-2; D is unclear. This specimen was CD4+ or CD8+ T cells sorted from blood, taken in a trial of the OX40 agonist ivuxolimab. The CDR3 DNA follows: TGTGCCAGCAGCTTATCTCGAGGCTACACCTTC. Its protein is CASSLSRGYTF.